The T cell receptor beta chain under discussion was sequenced for a study of blood T cell repertoires in COVID-19. Across the whole study: Sources were T cells, B-cell-depleted T cells, or PBMCs; the material itself was cDNA or gDNA.

Between the trimmed V and J ends, which lost 2 bases and 8 bases, there was a span of 6 bases. Germline loops: CDR1 SGHVS, CDR2 FQNEAQ. The CDR3 consists of 11 residues. Those enrolled, adults aged roughly 18 to 89 years, came from some 25 US areas. Donors of Cohort 3 who recovered were those that had two negative PCRs, clearance, or symptom resolution. The assay was immunoSEQ multiplex PCR, and TCRdb's table has in-frame clones only and misses some. The sample contains about 180,000 clones, about 79% of which appear only once. The gene calls are TRBV7-8 and TRBJ1-2, with no clear D. Input material: PBMCs or T cells enriched from blood (not recorded which). The TCR sequence derives from a man aged 50 to 60 who had recovered from COVID-19. In nucleotides, the CDR3 is TGTGCCAGCAGCTTACCGCGAGGCTACACCTTC. Residues: CASSLPRGYTF.